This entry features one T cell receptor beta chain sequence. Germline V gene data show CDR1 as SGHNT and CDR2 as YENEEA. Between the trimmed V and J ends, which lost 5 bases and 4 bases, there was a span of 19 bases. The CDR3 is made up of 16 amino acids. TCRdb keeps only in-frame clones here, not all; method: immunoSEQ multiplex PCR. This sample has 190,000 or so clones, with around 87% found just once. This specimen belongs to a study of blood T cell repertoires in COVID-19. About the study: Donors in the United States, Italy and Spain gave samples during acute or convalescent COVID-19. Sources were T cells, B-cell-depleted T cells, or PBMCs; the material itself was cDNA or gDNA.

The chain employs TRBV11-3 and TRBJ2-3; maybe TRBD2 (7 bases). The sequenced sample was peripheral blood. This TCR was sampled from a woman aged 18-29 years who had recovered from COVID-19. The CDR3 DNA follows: TGTGCCAGCAGCAAATTCCGGGACGGGGGGCCAGATACGCAGTATTTT. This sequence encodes CASSKFRDGGPDTQYF.